This T cell receptor beta chain was captured by sequencing in a study of blood T cells in healthy people across ages. Study results and caveats: The study could not conclusively compare naive and antigen-experienced cells, given its unsorted PBMCs.

For every donor, a draw yielded 7.5 to 10 milliliters of peripheral blood. The amount of total RNA extracted per sample was at least 5.5 micrograms. Turning to this clonotype: Its cognate antigen is unknown.

The CDR3 spans 14 residues. Germline CDR1 is MDHEN and CDR2 is SYDVKM. Trimming removed 6 bases from V and 6 bases from J, with 14 bases in between. Using a J-beta primer mix together with a sample-barcoded 5' primer, a second PCR was run for roughly 7 to 11 cycles. From the 5' RACE reads, TCRdb called clonotypes with MiXCR, one entry per CDR3 protein. Of some 940,000 distinct CDR3 sequences listed, almost 30% are singletons. This sample was also put to use in a study of T cells of mothers and their children. Turning to that study: All extracted RNA went into cDNA synthesis, roughly 1.5 ug per 15 ul.

This TCR was recovered from a woman in her thirties or forties in good health. This chain uses TRBV28 with TRBJ2-2; a weak D match, TRBD2 (7 bases). The material sequenced was blood. CDR3 protein: CASRPGGAPGELFF. In nucleotides, the CDR3 is TGTGCCAGCAGACCGGGGGGCGCCCCCGGGGAGCTGTTTTTT.